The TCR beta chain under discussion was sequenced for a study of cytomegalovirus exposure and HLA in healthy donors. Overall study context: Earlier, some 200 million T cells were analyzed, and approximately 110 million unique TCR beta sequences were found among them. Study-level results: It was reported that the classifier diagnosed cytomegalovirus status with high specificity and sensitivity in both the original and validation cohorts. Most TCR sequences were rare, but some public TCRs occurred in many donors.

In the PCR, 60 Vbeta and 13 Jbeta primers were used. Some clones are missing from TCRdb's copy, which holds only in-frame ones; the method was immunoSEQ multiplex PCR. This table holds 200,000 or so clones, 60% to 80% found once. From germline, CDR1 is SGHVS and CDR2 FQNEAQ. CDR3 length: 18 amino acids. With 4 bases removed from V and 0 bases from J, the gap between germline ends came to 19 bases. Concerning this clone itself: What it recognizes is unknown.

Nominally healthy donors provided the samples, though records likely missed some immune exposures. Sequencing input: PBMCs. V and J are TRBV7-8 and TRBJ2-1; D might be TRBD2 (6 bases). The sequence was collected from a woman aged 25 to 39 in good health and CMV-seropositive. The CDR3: CASSSPPWAGSSYNEQFF. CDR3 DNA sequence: TGTGCCAGCAGCTCCCCCCCTTGGGCGGGGAGCTCCTACAATGAGCAGTTCTTC.